Each of the 27 T cell receptor beta chains below was sequenced from the same sample in a study of blood T cell repertoires in COVID-19. Here immunoSEQ multiplex PCR was the method, and the copy in TCRdb shows in-frame clones only, minus some. This repertoire shows fewer than 250,000 clones, 87% found once; its top ten account for around 2.6%. Sample: PBMCs or T cells enriched from blood (not recorded which). Receptor source: a woman aged 30 to 39 with acute COVID-19.

The chain employs TRBV7-9 and TRBJ2-2; D unclear. With 3 bases removed from V and 8 bases from J, the gap between germline ends came to 7 bases. This CDR3 region has 12 residues. CDR1 is SEHNR and CDR2 is FQNEAQ in the germline V gene (reference sequence). CDR3 nucleotides: TGTGCCAGCAGCTTCGAGAGGGGGGAGCTGTTTTTT. It yields the protein CASSFERGELFF.

The CDR3 sequence: CASSNNYEQYF. The CDR3 nucleotides read TGCGCCAGCAGTAACAACTACGAGCAGTACTTC. The chain couples TRBV10-2 to TRBJ2-7, with D hard to call. This CDR3 region has 11 residues. Trimming took off 5 bases at V and 3 bases at J, with 5 bases between the two ends. Germline CDR1 WSHSY, CDR2 SAAADI.

The sample holds one count of this clone. Here the CDR3 DNA reads TGTGCCACCAGCAGAACTCTTGCAAACACCATATATTTT. This codes for CATSRTLANTIYF. V is TRBV15 and J is TRBJ1-3; D not certain. Germline CDR1 and CDR2: LNHNV and YYDKDF (reference sequence). Trimming removed 2 bases at V and 6 bases at J, with 8 bases between. The CDR3 spans 13 residues.

The sample holds a few counts of this clone. The J gene is TRBJ1-3, the V gene TRBV7-8; TRBD1 is a possible D gene (6 bases). CDR1 and CDR2 from the germline V gene are SGHVS and FQNEAQ. CDR3 length equals 15 residues. Deletions cut 1 base from V and 4 bases from J, with 11 bases between. CDR3 DNA sequence: TGTGCCAGCAGCTTAGAGGGGGTTGGAGGAAACACCATATATTTT. It codes for CASSLEGVGGNTIYF.

This clone came up once. V gene TRBV15 combines with J gene TRBJ2-7; 11 bases line up with TRBD2. Germline V CDR1 and CDR2: LNHNV, YYDKDF (reference sequence). J was trimmed by 2 bases and V by 3 bases; bases with no gene match: 3. This CDR3 has 15 residues. This chain's CDR3 is CATSRALAGAYEQYF. The CDR3 DNA reads as TGTGCCACCAGCAGGGCACTAGCGGGGGCCTACGAGCAGTACTTC.

The genes are TRBV3-1 (or the pseudogene TRBV3-2) and TRBJ2-1, with unresolved D. Germline lookup yields CDR1 LGHDT and CDR2 YNNKEL (reference sequence). The CDR3 length is 16 residues. Trimming left V 0 bases short and J 8 bases short, with 17 bases between. The DNA of the CDR3 is TGTGCCAGCAGCCAAGACTCAGTACGATCAAGCGATGAGCAGTTCTTC. Its translation is CASSQDSVRSSDEQFF.

In DNA, the CDR3 is TGTGCCAGCAGTTCGAGCGGGGGGGCCTTCAATGAGCAGTTCTTC. Protein product: CASSSSGGAFNEQFF. The gene calls are TRBV28 and TRBJ2-1; 10 nucleotides align to TRBD2. The CDR3 length is 15 residues. Germline CDR1 MDHEN, CDR2 SYDVKM. The V and J ends lost 4 bases and 6 bases, in that order; junction bases with no gene match: 6.

Remarks on this clone: This CDR3 is also generated by other DNA sequences in the sample. V is TRBV7-2 and J is TRBJ2-5; 7 nucleotides line up with TRBD2. The V gene's germline CDR1 is SGHTA and CDR2 FQGNSA. This CDR3 contains 13 residues. Unmatched junction bases numbered 4, after V lost 4 bases and J lost 5 bases. The CDR3 coding sequence is TGTGCCAGCAGCTGGGGAGGGCAGGAGACCCAGTACTTC. It yields the protein CASSWGGQETQYF.

This chain links TRBV4-3 with TRBJ2-1; possibly TRBD1 for D (5 bases). Germline CDR1 is LGHNA and CDR2 is YSLEER. Trimming stripped 3 bases from V and 1 base from J, with 10 bases between. This CDR3 is built from 15 residues. CDR3 protein: CASSHRTPSYNEQFF. The CDR3 nucleotides read TGCGCCAGCAGCCACCGGACACCTTCCTACAATGAGCAGTTCTTC.

This clone has more than one count but fewer than ten. V usage is TRBV2 and J usage is TRBJ1-4, with D unresolved. The CDR3 is made up of 18 amino acids. V gave up 1 base and J gave up 0 bases, with 15 bases separating them. The germline V gene has CDR1 SNHLY and CDR2 FYNNEI. CDR3 residues: CASSEVETSTSTNEKLFF. The CDR3 region has the DNA TGTGCCAGCAGTGAAGTCGAGACATCCACCTCAACTAATGAAAAACTGTTTTTT.

V usage is TRBV12-3 or TRBV12-4 and J usage is TRBJ2-1, with TRBD1 as a possible D gene (6 bases). This CDR3 has 12 residues. With 7 bases removed from V and 8 bases from J, the gap between germline ends came to 12 bases. CDR3: CASTEQGYEQFF. CDR3 nucleotides: TGTGCCAGCACCGAACAGGGCTATGAGCAGTTCTTC.

The chain has TRBV4-3 and TRBJ1-3; maybe TRBD1 (5 bases). Germline CDR1 reads LGHNA; CDR2 reads YSLEER. This CDR3 spans 18 amino acids. V shed 0 bases and J shed 0 bases, with 15 bases lying between them. The chain's CDR3 is CASSQDAAGRSSGNTIYF. CDR3 bases: TGCGCCAGCAGCCAAGACGCTGCAGGGAGGAGCTCTGGAAACACCATATATTTT.

The rearrangement uses TRBV11-3 and TRBJ2-2, with D unresolved. V dropped 0 bases and J dropped 4 bases, with 9 bases sitting between them. The CDR3 contains 15 residues. Germline assignment: CDR1 SGHNT and CDR2 YENEEA. CDR3 loop: CASSLDLVSTGELFF. Written as DNA, the CDR3 is TGTGCCAGCAGCTTAGATCTAGTTAGCACCGGGGAGCTGTTTTTT.

The chain couples TRBV19 to TRBJ1-5; 7 bases fit TRBD1. The CDR3 sequence is 14 residues long. Germline V gene data show CDR1 as LNHDA and CDR2 as SQIVND (reference sequence). Unmatched junction bases numbered 7, after V lost 5 bases and J lost 6 bases. The CDR3 bases are TGTGCCAGTAGTCCCGACAGGGTGGTTCAGCCCCAGCATTTT. As protein: CASSPDRVVQPQHF.

The count of this clone is one. The chain carries TRBV6-5 and TRBJ1-1; tentatively, D is TRBD1 (6 bases). Trimming cost V 5 bases and J 6 bases, with 19 bases left between them. This CDR3 contains 15 residues. Germline V gene data show CDR1 as MNHEY and CDR2 as SVGAGI. This chain's CDR3 is CASSRKNRAGAEAFF. CDR3 bases: TGTGCCAGCAGTAGGAAAAACAGGGCGGGAGCTGAAGCTTTCTTT.

V is TRBV14 and J is TRBJ2-1, with D perhaps matching TRBD1 (6 bases). This CDR3 comprises 16 residues. The V gene lost 0 bases and the J gene lost 2 bases, with 11 bases spanning the gap. Germline CDR1 SGHDN, CDR2 FVKESK. CDR3 in amino acids: CASSQEIRDTYNEQFF. The CDR3, as DNA: TGTGCCAGCAGCCAAGAGATCCGGGACACCTACAATGAGCAGTTCTTC.

CDR3 DNA: TGTGCCAGCAGCCACAACCGGGACAGGGACTACGAGCAGTACTTC. Translated, it gives CASSHNRDRDYEQYF. The V and J genes are TRBV5-4 and TRBJ2-7; 9 bases fit TRBD1. Trimming at V came to 4 bases and at J to 3 bases, leaving 8 bases not matched to a gene. Germline V gene lookup returns CDR1 SGHNT and CDR2 YYREEE (reference sequence). The CDR3 is 15 residues long. Using reference TRBV5-4 and TRBJ2-7 for the parts outside the CDR3, the full variable domain is ETGVTQSPTHLIKTRGQQVTLRCSSQSGHNTVSWYQQALGQGPQFIFQYYREEENGRGNFPPRFSGLQFPNYSSELNVNALELDDSALYLCASSHNRDRDYEQYFGPGTRLTVT.

V gene TRBV7-2 combines with J gene TRBJ2-7, with D tentatively TRBD1 (6 bases). The CDR3 is made up of 13 amino acids. The V gene lost 3 bases and the J gene lost 3 bases, with 9 bases spanning the gap. The germline gives CDR1 SGHTA, CDR2 FQGNSA. This CDR3 is CASSFAGDYEQYF. CDR3 in DNA: TGTGCCAGCAGCTTTGCAGGGGACTACGAGCAGTACTTC.

The V call is TRBV5-8, the J call TRBJ2-1, with TRBD1 matching over 11 bases. The CDR3 sequence is 17 residues long. V dropped 2 bases and J dropped 7; count of bases not matched to a gene: 11. Germline CDR1 is SGHTS and CDR2 is YDEGEE. The CDR3 nucleotides read TGTGCCAGCAGCTTAGGTGAGCGGACAGGGGGCGTGAATGAGCAGTTCTTC. Protein product: CASSLGERTGGVNEQFF.

CDR3 in amino acids: CASGDRVGNEQFF. CDR3 DNA: TGCGCCAGCGGAGACAGGGTCGGGAATGAGCAGTTCTTC. The chain combines TRBV5-1 with TRBJ2-1; TRBD1 aligns across 7 bases. Trimming cost V 7 bases and J 7 bases; bases outside gene matches: 8. The CDR3 length is 13 residues. Per the germline V gene, CDR1 is SGHRS and CDR2 is YFSETQ. The variable domain in full, completed from reference TRBV5-1 and TRBJ2-1, reads KAGVTQTPRYLIKTRGQQVTLSCSPISGHRSVSWYQQTPGQGLQFLFEYFSETQRNKGNFPGRFSGRQFSNSRSEMNVSTLELGDSALYLCASGDRVGNEQFFGPGTRLTVL.

The V gene is TRBV15, the J gene TRBJ1-4; maybe TRBD1 (6 bases). V was shortened by 3 bases and J by 1 base, with 18 bases between the two germline ends. CDR1 and CDR2 (germline): LNHNV, YYDKDF (reference sequence). The CDR3 length is 18 residues. CDR3 sequence: CATSSGHVRGGTNEKLFF. As DNA, the CDR3 is TGTGCCACCAGCAGCGGACACGTCAGAGGGGGAACTAATGAAAAACTGTTTTTT. The full variable domain, completed using reference TRBV15 and TRBJ1-4, is DAMVIQNPRYQVTQFGKPVTLSCSQTLNHNVMYWYQQKSSQAPKLLFHYYDKDFNNEADTPDNFQSRRPNTSFCFLDIRSPGLGDTAMYLCATSSGHVRGGTNEKLFFGSGTQLSVL.

The chain joins TRBV5-4 to TRBJ2-7; 7 positions match TRBD1. Trimming removed 0 bases from V and 5 bases from J; junction bases left unmatched: 5. Germline CDR1 reads SGHNT; CDR2 reads YYREEE (reference sequence). The CDR3 totals 14 residues. This CDR3 reads CASSLVSGGDEQYF. CDR3 DNA: TGTGCCAGCAGCTTGGTATCAGGGGGAGACGAGCAGTACTTC.

This sequence joins TRBV27 and TRBJ2-7, with 7 bases that match TRBD1. This CDR3 spans 15 amino acids. The ends lost 2 bases at V and 3 bases at J; junction bases unmatched: 7. Germline values: CDR1 MNHEY, CDR2 SMNVEV (reference sequence). CDR3 coding DNA: TGTGCCAGCAGTTTAACCGGACAGGAGGTCTACGAGCAGTACTTC. Its protein is CASSLTGQEVYEQYF.

This chain connects TRBV30 to TRBJ1-6; no firm D call. The CDR3 is made up of 14 amino acids. V was clipped by 3 bases and J by 7 bases, with 13 bases between them. Germline V lookup: CDR1 GTSNPN, CDR2 SVGIG (reference sequence). Here the CDR3 reads CAWSLRLENSPLHF. The CDR3, as DNA: TGTGCCTGGAGCCTCCGTCTGGAGAATTCACCCCTCCACTTT.

The chain is built from TRBV27 and TRBJ2-7, with D possibly TRBD1 on 5 matching bases. Germline V CDR1 and CDR2: MNHEY, SMNVEV (reference sequence). With 3 bases removed from V and 6 bases from J, the gap between germline ends came to 15 bases. The length of the CDR3 is 14 residues. CDR3 DNA sequence: TGTGCCAGCAGTTTCTCAGGGCTCTCCGGCGAGCAGTACTTC. Protein product: CASSFSGLSGEQYF.

V usage is TRBV10-3 and J usage is TRBJ1-5; D gene unclear. CDR3 size: 13 residues. The ends were cut back, 3 bases at V and 3 bases at J, with 6 bases in the middle. CDR1 is ENHRY and CDR2 is SYGVKD in the germline V gene. In nucleotides, the CDR3 is TGTGCCATCAGTGACAGGAACAATCAGCCCCAGCATTTT. Encoded protein: CAISDRNNQPQHF.

The chain carries TRBV2 and TRBJ1-1; D is perhaps TRBD1 (6 bases). The CDR3 has 14 amino acids. V was pared by 6 bases and J by 7 bases, with 18 bases between. The germline CDR1 and CDR2 sequences are SNHLY and FYNNEI. Here the CDR3 DNA reads TGTGCCAGCAGAAAGGAAGGGACGGGACATGAAGCTTTCTTT. Translation gives CASRKEGTGHEAFF.